The source of this TCR beta chain is a study of OX40 agonist ivuxolimab in advanced cancers. V shed 4 bases and J shed 4 bases, with 19 bases lying between them. Germline lookup yields CDR1 ENHRY and CDR2 SYGVKD. This CDR3 has 16 amino acids. Method: immunoSEQ multiplex PCR; TCRdb's copy keeps in-frame clones and lacks some. The table has approximately 110,000 clones, 92% seen once. The chain joins TRBV10-3 to TRBJ1-2, with D perhaps matching TRBD1 (6 bases). The source material was CD4+ or CD8+ T cells sorted from blood, sampled in a trial of the OX40 agonist ivuxolimab. The TCR comes from an adult with an advanced solid tumor such as melanoma, head and neck, liver or kidney cancer. DNA of the CDR3: TGTGCCATCAGTGCCGGGCCAGGGGCCCCCTCCTATGGCTACACCTTC. Protein: CAISAGPGAPSYGYTF.